This TCR beta chain was retrieved from a study of PD-1 blockade in classical Hodgkin lymphoma. Assay: immunoSEQ multiplex PCR; the TCRdb copy retains only in-frame clones and omits some. The sample includes tens of thousands of clones, over 60% seen only once; the top ten take 19%. Germline loops: CDR1 SGHKS, CDR2 YYEKEE (reference sequence). V lost 2 bases, J lost 2 bases, and 15 bases lay in between. CDR3 length: 16 amino acids. Overall study findings and caveats: Newly diagnosed patients had baseline TCR diversity that was reportedly lower than that of healthy donors. Complete responders' diversity at baseline resembled that of newly diagnosed patients. Patients starting nivolumab under 1 year after ASCT were excluded. By C4D1 there was a significant rise in CD4+ TCR diversity but not in CD8+ TCR diversity.

About this clone: Its antigen is unknown.

As to time point: cycle 4 day 1 (C4D1), after less than 7 weeks of nivolumab. With no exception, relapse followed autologous stem cell transplantation in all patients, and brentuximab vedotin exposure varied. The TCR originated in a human donor with classical Hodgkin lymphoma. V gene TRBV5-5 combines with J gene TRBJ2-3; D possibly corresponds to TRBD2 (5 bases). The sequences come from peripheral blood mononuclear cells (PBMCs), collected before the fourth cycle of nivolumab. The CDR3 DNA sequence: TGTGCCAGCAGCTTAAAGCGGACGGGGTACACAGATACGCAGTATTTT. This codes for CASSLKRTGYTDTQYF.